What follows are 9 T cell receptor beta chains derived from one specimen sequenced in a study of blood T cell repertoires in COVID-19. Sequenced by immunoSEQ multiplex PCR; TCRdb stores in-frame clones only, minus some. The sample has about 240,000 clones; around 90% are singletons. Sequenced input: peripheral blood. These receptors originate from a woman aged 70-85 years with active or convalescent COVID-19.

The chain couples TRBV5-1 to TRBJ2-3, with 7 bases identical to TRBD2. The CDR3 contains 14 residues. Germline V gives CDR1 SGHRS, CDR2 YFSETQ. J gave up 2 bases and V 2 bases, and 2 bases lay outside the gene matches. As DNA, the CDR3 is TGCGCCAGCAGCTTAGCGGGGATCACAGATACGCAGTATTTT. Translating gives CASSLAGITDTQYF.

The chain carries TRBV6-5 and TRBJ1-2; 9 positions match TRBD1. The CDR3 is 13 residues long. V was clipped by 8 bases and J by 5 bases; unmatched bases: 6. Germline assignment: CDR1 MNHEY and CDR2 SVGAGI. The CDR3 protein is CASGTGHGYGYTF. CDR3 bases: TGTGCCAGCGGGACAGGGCACGGGTATGGCTACACCTTC.

This chain connects TRBV7-2 to TRBJ1-1; a weak D match, TRBD1 (6 bases). V was clipped by 3 bases and J by 1 base, with 18 bases between them. This CDR3 is 17 amino acids long. Per germline, CDR1 SGHTA and CDR2 FQGNSA. CDR3 sequence reads: CASSFGVTGYRNTEAFF. The CDR3, as DNA: TGTGCCAGCAGCTTTGGCGTGACAGGTTATAGGAACACTGAAGCTTTCTTT.

The chain is built from TRBV4-3 and TRBJ1-6; D remains unclear. The CDR3 has 14 amino acids. Per the germline V gene, CDR1 is LGHNA and CDR2 is YSLEER. Trimming took off 6 bases at V and 4 bases at J, with 10 bases between the two ends. The chain's CDR3 is CASRNGGYNSPLHF. The CDR3, as DNA: TGCGCCAGCAGAAATGGAGGATATAATTCACCCCTCCACTTT.

V is TRBV11-3 and J is TRBJ2-3; 8 bases are a match to TRBD1. From germline, CDR1 is SGHNT and CDR2 YENEEA. CDR3 size: 15 residues. Unmatched junction bases numbered 8, after V lost 5 bases and J lost 4 bases. The CDR3 coding sequence is TGTGCCAGCAGCGGTCGACAGGGGCCCCCAGATACGCAGTATTTT. As protein: CASSGRQGPPDTQYF.

The chain links TRBV12-5 to TRBJ1-2; D is unclear. Trimming pared 2 bases from V and 8 bases from J, leaving 18 bases between. Germline V gene lookup returns CDR1 LGHNT and CDR2 FRNRAP. The CDR3 is 15 residues long. CDR3 loop: CASGLKGGGLYGYTF. DNA of the CDR3: TGTGCTAGTGGTTTGAAGGGAGGAGGGCTTTACGGCTACACCTTC.

The CDR3 reads CASSNQQGSNQPQHF. The CDR3 coding sequence is TGTGCCAGTAGCAACCAGCAGGGAAGCAATCAGCCCCAGCATTTT. The rearrangement joins TRBV19 to TRBJ1-5; D might be TRBD1 (5 bases). The CDR3 runs to 15 residues. Deletions cut 6 bases from V and 1 base from J, with 13 bases between. CDR1 LNHDA and CDR2 SQIVND come from the germline V gene (reference sequence).

The chain joins TRBV4-2 to TRBJ1-5; D call uncertain. Per germline, CDR1 LGHNA and CDR2 YNFKEQ. Trimming removed 0 bases at V and 0 bases at J, with 6 bases between. This CDR3 is built from 15 residues. The CDR3: CASSQDPYSNQPQHF. CDR3 in DNA: TGTGCCAGCAGCCAAGATCCGTATAGCAATCAGCCCCAGCATTTT.

This sequence joins TRBV9 and TRBJ1-2; 8 bases align to TRBD1. The V segment lost 4 bases and the J segment 7 bases; nucleotides outside the gene matches: 9. CDR1 and CDR2 (germline): SGDLS, YYNGEE. The CDR3 sequence is 14 residues long. The CDR3 nucleotides read TGTGCCAGCAGCTTATCGGACAGGGTGGGTGGCTACACCTTC. This encodes CASSLSDRVGGYTF.